The clone carrying this T cell receptor beta chain showed up just a few times. V lost 2 bases and J lost 6; bases outside the gene matches: 4. CDR1 is SGHVS, CDR2 FQNEAQ, per germline. The CDR3 consists of 15 residues. These data belong to a study of blood T cell repertoires in COVID-19. Study-level information: Donors in the United States, Italy and Spain gave samples during acute or convalescent COVID-19.

Sequencing used immunoSEQ multiplex PCR; TCRdb keeps in-frame clones, though not all of them. The table has fewer than 200,000 clones, about 81% seen once; the top ten hold under 9.5%. The receptor's source is a man between 45 and 60 years old who had recovered from COVID-19. Sequenced sample: PBMCs or T cells enriched from blood (not recorded which). The chain joins TRBV7-8 to TRBJ1-6, with 7 bases matching TRBD1. DNA for the CDR3: TGTGCCAGCAGCTTATTGAGGGACAGTAATTCACCCCTCCACTTT. It is translated as CASSLLRDSNSPLHF.